The clone carrying this TCR beta chain was recorded many times. This sample was included in a study of blood T cell repertoires in COVID-19. The table came from immunoSEQ multiplex PCR; TCRdb's copy has only in-frame clones and leaves some out. The sample has roughly 220,000 clones, around 83% seen once. There are 14 residues in the CDR3. Germline-derived CDR1 and CDR2 are LNHDA and SQIVND (reference sequence). The V gene lost 7 bases and the J gene lost 0 bases, with 9 bases spanning the gap. The receptor comes from a middle-aged woman with acute COVID-19. The V gene is TRBV19, the J gene TRBJ2-2; maybe TRBD2 (5 bases). Sequencing input: PBMCs or T cells enriched from blood (not recorded which). CDR3: CASTTGTNTGELFF. As DNA, the CDR3 is TGTGCCAGTACAACGGGGACGAACACCGGGGAGCTGTTTTTT.